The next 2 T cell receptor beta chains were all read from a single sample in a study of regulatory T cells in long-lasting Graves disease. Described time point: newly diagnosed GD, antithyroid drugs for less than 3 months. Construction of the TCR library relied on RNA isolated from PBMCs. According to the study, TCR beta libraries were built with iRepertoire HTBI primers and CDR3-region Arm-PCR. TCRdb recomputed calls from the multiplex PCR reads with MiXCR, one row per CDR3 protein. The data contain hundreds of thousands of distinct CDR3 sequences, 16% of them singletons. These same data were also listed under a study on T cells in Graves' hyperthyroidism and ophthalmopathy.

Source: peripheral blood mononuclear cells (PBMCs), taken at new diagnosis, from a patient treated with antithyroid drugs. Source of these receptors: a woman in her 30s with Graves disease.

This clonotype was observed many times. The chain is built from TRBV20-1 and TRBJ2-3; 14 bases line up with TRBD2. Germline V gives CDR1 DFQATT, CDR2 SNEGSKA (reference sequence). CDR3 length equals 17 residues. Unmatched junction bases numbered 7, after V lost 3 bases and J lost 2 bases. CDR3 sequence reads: CSARGQGLAGVTDTQYF. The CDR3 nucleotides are TGCAGTGCTAGGGGTCAGGGACTAGCGGGAGTCACAGATACGCAGTATTTT.

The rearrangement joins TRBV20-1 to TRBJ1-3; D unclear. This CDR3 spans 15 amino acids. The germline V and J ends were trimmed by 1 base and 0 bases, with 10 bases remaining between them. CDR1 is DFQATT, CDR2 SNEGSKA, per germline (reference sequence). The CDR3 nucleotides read TGCAGTGCTAGAGGGGGAGCTGCCTCTGGAAACACCATATATTTT. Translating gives CSARGGAASGNTIYF.